One and the same sample provided the 7 T cell receptor beta chains below, sequenced in a study of blood T cells in healthy people across ages. A second about 6 to 12 cycle PCR used barcoded and J-beta primers. TCRdb analysed the 5' RACE reads with MiXCR anew, one entry per CDR3 protein. Of around 1,100,000 distinct CDR3 sequences listed, roughly two fifths were seen once; the top ten hold under 15%. Material: blood. These receptors were taken from a man aged 18 to 30 in good health.

The V call is TRBV28, the J call TRBJ2-1, with a possible D match to TRBD1 (5 bases). Germline CDR1 MDHEN, CDR2 SYDVKM. The CDR3 contains 12 residues. V lost 5 bases and J lost 9, with 11 bases in between. CDR3 region: CASSPIRGEQFF. The CDR3 DNA sequence: TGTGCCAGCAGTCCTATTAGGGGTGAGCAGTTCTTC.

The chain links TRBV18 to TRBJ2-3; D gene unclear. Germline V lookup: CDR1 KGHSH, CDR2 LQKENI. V was trimmed by 6 bases and J by 6 bases, leaving 13 bases between them. This CDR3 spans 13 amino acids. Written as DNA, the CDR3 is TGTGCCAGCTCGCCGCTCAAGTGGGATACGCAGTATTTT. Residues: CASSPLKWDTQYF.

The chain joins TRBV20-1 to TRBJ2-7, with 11 bases fitting TRBD1. V dropped 0 bases and J dropped 1; count of bases not matched to a gene: 2. Germline V lookup: CDR1 DFQATT, CDR2 SNEGSKA (reference sequence). The CDR3 is made up of 15 amino acids. CDR3 protein: CSARDRDRGSYEQYF. CDR3 bases: TGCAGTGCTAGAGATCGGGACAGGGGGTCCTACGAGCAGTACTTC.

This chain links TRBV5-1 with TRBJ2-3; 8 nucleotides align to TRBD2. The V gene end was trimmed by 0 bases and the J gene end by 3 bases; junction bases not matched to a gene: 3. Germline CDR1 SGHRS, CDR2 YFSETQ. The CDR3 has 15 residues. CDR3 DNA sequence: TGCGCCAGCAGCTTGGCGGGACTAGTGACAGATACGCAGTATTTT. Translated: CASSLAGLVTDTQYF.

This clonotype was observed many times. The chain has TRBV4-3 and TRBJ1-4; D unclear. Trimming removed 6 bases from V and 0 bases from J, with 11 bases in between. Germline values: CDR1 LGHNA, CDR2 YSLEER. The CDR3 consists of 15 residues. The CDR3 loop reads CASSTGRATNEKLFF. Written as DNA, the CDR3 is TGCGCCAGCAGTACGGGGAGGGCAACTAATGAAAAACTGTTTTTT.

This clonotype was observed a handful of times. The chain joins TRBV6-2 or TRBV6-3 to TRBJ2-7; no firm D call. CDR3 length: 15 residues. Germline CDR1 is MNHEY and CDR2 is SVGEGT. V lost 2 bases and J lost 2, with 13 bases in between. The CDR3 loop reads CASSYEARATYEQYF. CDR3 bases: TGTGCCAGCAGTTACGAGGCAAGAGCAACCTACGAGCAGTACTTC.

V and J are TRBV18 and TRBJ2-5; D might be TRBD1 or TRBD2, each matching 5 bases. The J call is uncertain, as TRBJ2-7 better fits the DNA end. The CDR3 totals 13 residues. The germline gives CDR1 KGHSH, CDR2 LQKENI. Here the CDR3 reads CASSPRDGYEQYF. The CDR3 nucleotides read TGTGCCAGCTCACCCCGGGACGGATACGAGCAGTACTTC.